Listed here are 3 T cell receptor beta chains from one sample, sequenced in a study of T cell repertoires in cytomegalovirus infection. TCRdb re-called the reads with MiXCR, one entry per CDR3 protein. The sample has some 480,000 distinct CDR3 sequences; 33% are singletons. The antigens of these receptors remain unknown. Material: cultured PBMCs, obtained from culture after CMV antigen stimulation. The source of these receptors is a human donor in good health (CMV status not recorded). Some clones in this sample may be carry-over from other donors' samples.

This clonotype has at least ten counts. This chain links TRBV12-3 or TRBV12-4 with TRBJ2-3, with 12 bases identical to TRBD1. The CDR3 loop spans 16 amino acids. Trimming at V came to 6 bases and at J to 6 bases, leaving 10 bases not matched to a gene. The CDR3 DNA is TGTGCCAGCAGATCGCCGCTGGGACAGGGGGCTGATACGCAGTATTTT. As protein: CASRSPLGQGADTQYF.

This clonotype turned up a few times. This sequence joins TRBV12-3 or TRBV12-4 and TRBJ1-1, with D uncertain. Trimming shortened V by 2 bases and J by 2 bases, and 9 bases separated the two germline ends. The CDR3 has 14 amino acids. As DNA, the CDR3 is TGTGCCAGCAGTTTATTACAGTCCAACACTGAAGCTTTCTTT. Amino acid sequence: CASSLLQSNTEAFF.

This clonotype was observed at least ten times. The chain joins TRBV7-2 to TRBJ2-1; D is unresolved. The CDR3 loop spans 15 amino acids. Germline CDR1 reads SGHTA; CDR2 reads FQGNSA. V lost 1 base and J 4 bases, leaving 11 bases between the germline ends. The CDR3, as DNA: TGTGCCAGCAGCTTAGTCAGAAGGGTTTACAATGAGCAGTTCTTC. It specifies CASSLVRRVYNEQFF.